The following is a T cell receptor beta chain sequence with its context. In this sample, this clone turned up once. No antigen is known for it. No qualities accompany the bases; no much larger clone lies one base away. Whole blood was collected in K2EDTA tubes by collaborating institutions according to the institutions' own protocols. Collaborator samples were shipped for TCRbeta analysis as frozen whole blood, isolated PBMCs, or DNA extracted from either sample type. The entry originates in a study of blood T cell repertoires in COVID-19 (dated by TCRdb to about 2020). About the investigation overall: Collaborator samples came from the United States, Italy and Spain and covered acute and convalescent phases of COVID-19. The repertoires were made available in a free public database intended to serve as a resource for research on the immune response to SARS-CoV-2. Where available, HLA class I and class II types were obtained from metadata supplied by the sample provider rather than from assay-based typing. Subjects who had been exposed to COVID-19, were actively infected with it, or had recovered from it provided the deeply sampled blood TCRbeta repertoires that made up the dataset. The material from the prospective study consisted of cDNA or gDNA derived from T cells, B-cell-depleted T cells, or PBMCs. The samples were drawn from the first 160 participants of the ongoing ImmuneRACE study and from 1,254 subjects provided by 6 global collaborators. The sample metadata nearly always contained a de-identified subject ID, COVID-19 status, age in years and sex. Here is what the overall study found, with its caveats: How much clinical and demographic metadata was included differed by source and by participant, and the metadata was provided uncurated.

The CDR3 spans 17 residues, from the cysteine through the phenylalanine. CDR3 DNA is the only sequence kept; it has 51 bases, read in frame from the first base. CDR1 and CDR2 are drawn from the germline V gene (reference sequence): SEHNR, FQNEAQ. Clipping removes 3 bases from V and 2 bases from J, with 10 as the unmatched junction base count. TCRbeta CDR3 regions were amplified from genomic DNA using the immunoSEQ Assay, a bias-controlled multiplex PCR. Concerning the study's data processing: Nucleated cell counts per sample were estimated from amplification of reference gene primers within the assay. Sequence reads were collapsed and filtered to measure the absolute abundance of every unique TCRbeta CDR3 rearrangement. For each sample, productive Simpson clonality was calculated as the square root of Simpson's diversity index over productive rearrangements. TCRdb's version of the immuneACCESS table is confined to in-frame rearrangements and falls short of the full clone set. An unresolved V gene accounts for under half of the shortfall where checked; the remainder is of unknown origin. D and trimming were read from the DNA, whereas the V and J calls and clone size are those reported in that table. In all, the sample holds approximately 72,000 clones, and approximately 84% of those were seen once. 7.5% to 10% of the sample rests with the top ten.

The source is a man aged 50 or older with active COVID-19. The V and J segments used are TRBV7-9 and TRBJ2-3, with 8 bases aligning to TRBD1. Sequencing was done on a sample of peripheral blood. CDR3 region: CASSFPRQGFVTDTQYF. Read as DNA, the sequence is TGTGCCAGCAGCTTTCCGCGACAGGGGTTTGTCACAGATACGCAGTATTTT. The reference TRBV7-9 and TRBJ2-3 proteins fill in what lies around the CDR3, so the full variable domain reads DTGVSQNPRHKITKRGQNVTFRCDPISEHNRLYWYRQTLGQGPEFLTYFQNEAQLEKSRLLSDRFSAERPKGSFSTLEIQRTEQGDSAMYLCASSFPRQGFVTDTQYFGPGTRLTVL.